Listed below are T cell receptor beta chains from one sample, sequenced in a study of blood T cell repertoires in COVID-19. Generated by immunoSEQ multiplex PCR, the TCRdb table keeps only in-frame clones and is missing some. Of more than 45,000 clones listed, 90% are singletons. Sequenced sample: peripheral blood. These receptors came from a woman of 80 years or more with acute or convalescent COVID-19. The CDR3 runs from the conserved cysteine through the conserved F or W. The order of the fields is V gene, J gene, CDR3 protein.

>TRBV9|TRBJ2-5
CASSVAGGAGVETQYF
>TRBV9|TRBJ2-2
CASSVATSGNTGELFF
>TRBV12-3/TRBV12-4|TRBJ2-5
CASSYAGTQYF
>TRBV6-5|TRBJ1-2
CASRQTGGNYGYTF
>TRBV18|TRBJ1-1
CASSPADLGNTEAFF
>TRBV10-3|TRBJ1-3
CAISESTSGNTIYF
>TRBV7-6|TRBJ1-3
CASSWTGNSGNTIYF
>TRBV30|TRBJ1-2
CAWSAWGDASQEKF
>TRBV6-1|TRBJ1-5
CASSELGQTSNQPQHF
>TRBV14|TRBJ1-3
CASSQEGRRNTIYF
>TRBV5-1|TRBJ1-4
CASRSAPGQGNEKLFF